This TCR beta chain derives from a study of blood T cells in healthy people across ages. Study-level findings and limits: Older age went with lower TCR beta diversity per million T cells, in a roughly linear way. There were more naive CD4+ cells and higher diversity in long-lived donors than in aged donors. CMV infection status of these donors was not known. A strong correlation was found between TCR beta diversity and the percentage of naive T cells.

For the second PCR, which ran for roughly 6 to 12 cycles, a sample-barcoded 5' primer and a J-beta primer mix were used. TCRdb re-analysed the 5' RACE reads in MiXCR, keeping a single row per CDR3 protein. The repertoire holds about 780,000 distinct CDR3 sequences, with less than 60% as singletons. CDR3 length: 16 residues. Trimming cost V 4 bases and J 9 bases; bases outside gene matches: 11. This clonotype was observed a handful of times. Its antigen is unknown. This chain connects TRBV12-3 or TRBV12-4 to TRBJ1-6; 8 nucleotides line up with TRBD1. Sequencing used blood. This receptor was obtained from a man aged 80 or over in good health. The CDR3 DNA reads as TGTGCCAGCAGTTCCGGGACAGGTTCATTCGGTTCACCCCTCCACTTT. Its protein product is CASSSGTGSFGSPLHF.